Listed here are 3 T cell receptor beta chains from one sample, sequenced in a study of PD-L1 blockade in urothelial cancer. TCRdb's table, derived via immunoSEQ multiplex PCR, lists solely in-frame clones and lacks some. The top ten hold around 2.4% of the sample, which has about 130,000 clones, approximately 85% seen once. Time point specified: peripheral blood 6 weeks after treatment start. The specimen comprised PBMCs, sampled around atezolizumab (anti-PD-L1) treatment. Receptors were obtained from a man aged 50-59 years with urothelial cancer.

The chain couples TRBV28 to TRBJ2-3; TRBD2 matches 7 bases. This CDR3 contains 14 residues. V lost 5 bases, J lost 4 bases, and 6 bases stayed unmatched. The germline CDR1 and CDR2 sequences are MDHEN and SYDVKM. The CDR3 nucleotides are TGTGCCAGCAGTAGGACTAGAAGGGCAGATACGCAGTATTTT. It yields the protein CASSRTRRADTQYF.

This sequence joins TRBV10-3 and TRBJ2-1, with 8 bases lining up with TRBD1. CDR3 length equals 15 residues. With 3 bases clipped from V and 5 bases from J, the junction kept 6 bases outside the gene matches. Per germline, CDR1 ENHRY and CDR2 SYGVKD. The CDR3, as DNA: TGTGCCATCAGTGATCCCGGGACAGGTAACAATGAGCAGTTCTTC. Residues: CAISDPGTGNNEQFF.

The V gene is TRBV4-1, the J gene TRBJ2-1; D is unresolved. V was clipped by 4 bases and J by 4 bases, with 14 bases between them. CDR1 and CDR2 from the germline V gene are MGHRA and YSYEKL. The CDR3 spans 15 residues. DNA of the CDR3: TGCGCCAGCAGCCGCGGCGATTCTGATTACAATGAGCAGTTCTTC. This translates into CASSRGDSDYNEQFF.